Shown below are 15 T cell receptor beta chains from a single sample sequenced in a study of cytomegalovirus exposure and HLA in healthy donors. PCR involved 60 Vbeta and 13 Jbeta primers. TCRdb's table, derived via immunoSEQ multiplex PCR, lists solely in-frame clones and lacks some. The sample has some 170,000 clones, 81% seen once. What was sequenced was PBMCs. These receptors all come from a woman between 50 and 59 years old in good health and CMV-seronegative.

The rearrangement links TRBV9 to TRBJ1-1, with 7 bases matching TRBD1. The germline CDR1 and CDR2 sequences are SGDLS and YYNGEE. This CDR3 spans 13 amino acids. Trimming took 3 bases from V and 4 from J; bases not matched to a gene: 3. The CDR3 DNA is TGTGCCAGCAGCGAGGGGGCCTTCACTGAAGCTTTCTTT. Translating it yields CASSEGAFTEAFF.

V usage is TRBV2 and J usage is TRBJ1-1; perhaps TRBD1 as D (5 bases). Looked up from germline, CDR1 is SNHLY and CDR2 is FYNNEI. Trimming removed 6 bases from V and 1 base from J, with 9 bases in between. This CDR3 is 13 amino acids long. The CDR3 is CASSLGENTEAFF. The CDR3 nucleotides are TGTGCCAGCAGCCTAGGGGAGAACACTGAAGCTTTCTTT.

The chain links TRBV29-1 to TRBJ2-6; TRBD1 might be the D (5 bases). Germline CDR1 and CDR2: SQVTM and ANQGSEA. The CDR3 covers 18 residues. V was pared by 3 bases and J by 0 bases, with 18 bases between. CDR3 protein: CSVDGRAFSSSGANVLTF. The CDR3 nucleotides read TGCAGCGTTGACGGCAGGGCCTTTTCTTCCTCTGGGGCCAACGTCCTGACTTTC.

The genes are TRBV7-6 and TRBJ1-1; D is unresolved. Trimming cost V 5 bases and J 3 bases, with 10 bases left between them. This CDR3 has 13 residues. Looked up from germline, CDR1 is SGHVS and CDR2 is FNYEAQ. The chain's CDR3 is CASSRTLDTEAFF. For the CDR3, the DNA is TGTGCCAGCAGCCGAACTTTGGACACTGAAGCTTTCTTT.

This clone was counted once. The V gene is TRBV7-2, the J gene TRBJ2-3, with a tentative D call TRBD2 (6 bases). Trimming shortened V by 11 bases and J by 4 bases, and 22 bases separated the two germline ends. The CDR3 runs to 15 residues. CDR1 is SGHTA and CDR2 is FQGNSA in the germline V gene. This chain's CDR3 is CASKINSGTADTQYF. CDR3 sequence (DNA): TGTGCCTCGAAGATAAATAGCGGAACCGCAGATACGCAGTATTTT.

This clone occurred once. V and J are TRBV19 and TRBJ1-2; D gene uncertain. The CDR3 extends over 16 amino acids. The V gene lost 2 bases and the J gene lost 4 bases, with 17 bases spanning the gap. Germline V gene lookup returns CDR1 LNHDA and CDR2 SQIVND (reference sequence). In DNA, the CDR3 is TGTGCCAGTAGTATAAGCGGCGGATATAACTCCTATGGCTACACCTTC. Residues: CASSISGGYNSYGYTF.

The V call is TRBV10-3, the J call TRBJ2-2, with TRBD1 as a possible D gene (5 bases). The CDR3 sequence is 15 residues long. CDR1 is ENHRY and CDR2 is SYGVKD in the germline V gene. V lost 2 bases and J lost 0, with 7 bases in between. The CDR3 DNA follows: TGTGCCATCAGTGAGGGACACGCGAACACCGGGGAGCTGTTTTTT. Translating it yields CAISEGHANTGELFF.

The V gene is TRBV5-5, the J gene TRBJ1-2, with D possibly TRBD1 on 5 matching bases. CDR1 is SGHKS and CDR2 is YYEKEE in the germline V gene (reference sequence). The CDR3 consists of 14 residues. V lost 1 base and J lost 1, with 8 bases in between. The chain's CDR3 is CASSLKQGNYGYTF. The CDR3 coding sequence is TGTGCCAGCAGCTTGAAGCAGGGTAACTATGGCTACACCTTC.

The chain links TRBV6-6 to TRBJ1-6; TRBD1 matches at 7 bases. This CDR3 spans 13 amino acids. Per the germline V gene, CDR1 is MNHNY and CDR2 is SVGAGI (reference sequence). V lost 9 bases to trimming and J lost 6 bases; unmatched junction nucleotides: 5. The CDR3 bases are TGTGCCAGTTCGACAGGGAGTAATTCACCCCTCCACTTT. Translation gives CASSTGSNSPLHF.

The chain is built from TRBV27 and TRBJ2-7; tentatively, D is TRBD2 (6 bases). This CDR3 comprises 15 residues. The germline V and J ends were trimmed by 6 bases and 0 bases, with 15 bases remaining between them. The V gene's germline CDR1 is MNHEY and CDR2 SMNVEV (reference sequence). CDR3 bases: TGTGCCAGCAGCCCTGGCCGGGGGAGCTCCTACGAGCAGTACTTC. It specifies CASSPGRGSSYEQYF.

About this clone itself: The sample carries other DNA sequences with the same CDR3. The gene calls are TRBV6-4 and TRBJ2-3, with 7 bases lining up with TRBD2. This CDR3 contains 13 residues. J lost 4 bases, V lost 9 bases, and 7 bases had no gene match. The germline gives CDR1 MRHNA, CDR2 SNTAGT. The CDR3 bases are TGTGCCAGTTCACGGGGGGAGGCAGATACGCAGTATTTT. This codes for CASSRGEADTQYF.

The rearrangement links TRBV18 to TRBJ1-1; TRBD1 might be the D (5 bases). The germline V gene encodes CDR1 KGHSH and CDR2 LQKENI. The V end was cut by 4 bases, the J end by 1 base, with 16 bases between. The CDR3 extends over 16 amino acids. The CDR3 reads CASSRITGPKNTEAFF. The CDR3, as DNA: TGTGCCAGCTCACGTATAACAGGCCCTAAGAACACTGAAGCTTTCTTT.

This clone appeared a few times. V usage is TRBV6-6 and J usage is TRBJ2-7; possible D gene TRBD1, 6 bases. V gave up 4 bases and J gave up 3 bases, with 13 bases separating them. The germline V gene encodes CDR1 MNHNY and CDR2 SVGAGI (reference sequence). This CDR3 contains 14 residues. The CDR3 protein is CASSSQGQIYEQYF. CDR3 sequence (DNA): TGTGCCAGCAGTTCGCAAGGACAGATCTACGAGCAGTACTTC.

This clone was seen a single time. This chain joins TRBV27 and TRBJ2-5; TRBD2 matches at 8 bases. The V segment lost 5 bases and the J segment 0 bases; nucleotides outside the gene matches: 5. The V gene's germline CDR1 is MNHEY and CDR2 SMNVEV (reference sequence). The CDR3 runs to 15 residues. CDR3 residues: CASSTGTRYQETQYF. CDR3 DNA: TGTGCCAGCAGTACCGGGACTAGGTACCAAGAGACCCAGTACTTC.

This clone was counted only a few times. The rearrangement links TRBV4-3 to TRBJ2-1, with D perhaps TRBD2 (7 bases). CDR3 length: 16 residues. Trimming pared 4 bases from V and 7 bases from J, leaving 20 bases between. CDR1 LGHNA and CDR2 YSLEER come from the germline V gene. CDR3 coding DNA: TGCGCCAGCAGCCGGGTAGCGGGCGAAGGGGGTAATGAGCAGTTCTTC. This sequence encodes CASSRVAGEGGNEQFF.